The 28 T cell receptor beta chains given below trace back to one sample, sequenced in a study of CD8 T cells in Susac syndrome. Reverse transcription of about 0.45 to 1 ug RNA was carried out with random hexamers. TCRdb fed the immunoSEQ multiplex PCR reads into MiXCR, producing one record per CDR3 protein. The table records around 220,000 distinct CDR3 sequences, 92% of them present only once. The sequencing input was CD8+ T cells from PBMCs. These receptor sequences come from a human donor with multiple sclerosis.

The J gene is TRBJ2-1, the V gene TRBV27, with 7 bases lining up with TRBD2. The length of the CDR3 is 16 residues. The trim removed 2 bases at V and 2 bases at J, leaving 6 bases unmatched. Germline lookup yields CDR1 MNHEY and CDR2 SMNVEV (reference sequence). The CDR3 here is CASSLQAGLAYNEQFF. The DNA of the CDR3 is TGTGCCAGCAGTTTACAAGCGGGACTGGCCTACAATGAGCAGTTCTTC.

The rearrangement uses TRBV28 and TRBJ2-7; D unclear. Trimming shortened V by 3 bases and J by 3 bases, and 12 bases separated the two germline ends. This CDR3 is built from 14 residues. The V gene's germline CDR1 is MDHEN and CDR2 SYDVKM. CDR3 sequence: CASSFPDLLYEQYF. The CDR3 DNA sequence: TGTGCCAGCAGTTTTCCAGACCTACTCTACGAGCAGTACTTC.

V gene TRBV3-1 combines with J gene TRBJ2-1, with D tentatively TRBD1 or TRBD2 (5 bases each). This CDR3 is built from 15 residues. The germline V gene has CDR1 LGHDT and CDR2 YNNKEL (reference sequence). With 4 bases removed from V and 8 bases from J, the gap between germline ends came to 18 bases. The CDR3 here is CASSLLEGVSDEQFF. The CDR3 DNA is TGTGCCAGCAGCCTACTAGAAGGGGTTTCTGATGAGCAGTTCTTC.

This rearrangement joins TRBV6-1 to TRBJ2-7, with D perhaps matching TRBD1 or TRBD2 (6 bases each). Germline V CDR1 and CDR2: MNHNS, SASEGT. This CDR3 spans 15 amino acids. V lost 0 bases and J lost 2, with 11 bases in between. In DNA, the CDR3 is TGTGCCAGCAGTGAAGCGGGGGGCAGCGCCTACGAGCAGTACTTC. Translated, it gives CASSEAGGSAYEQYF.

The V gene is TRBV2, the J gene TRBJ2-7; D is possibly TRBD1 (5 bases). V lost 1 base to trimming and J lost 3 bases, with 7 bases between them. The CDR3 extends over 13 amino acids. Germline V CDR1 and CDR2: SNHLY, FYNNEI. The CDR3 DNA is TGTGCCAGCAGTGAAGTTAGGGGCTACGAGCAGTACTTC. Translating gives CASSEVRGYEQYF.

The J gene is TRBJ2-7, the V gene TRBV9; D could derive from TRBD1 or TRBD2 (5 bases each). The V end was cut by 2 bases, the J end by 3 bases, with 15 bases between. This CDR3 is 15 amino acids long. Germline V gene data show CDR1 as SGDLS and CDR2 as YYNGEE. Here the CDR3 DNA reads TGTGCCAGCAGCGTCCTACCCGGGACCAACTACGAGCAGTACTTC. Residues: CASSVLPGTNYEQYF.

The chain joins TRBV7-9 to TRBJ2-5; no clear D. The CDR3 covers 14 residues. V lost 5 bases and J lost 5, with 15 bases in between. Germline V CDR1 and CDR2: SEHNR, FQNEAQ (reference sequence). The chain's CDR3 is CASSPSLDEETQYF. CDR3 coding DNA: TGTGCCAGCAGCCCTTCCCTCGACGAGGAGACCCAGTACTTC.

The chain recombines TRBV7-9 with TRBJ1-2; no firm D call. CDR1 and CDR2 from the germline V gene are SEHNR and FQNEAQ (reference sequence). V lost 3 bases and J 8 bases, leaving 16 bases between the germline ends. This CDR3 region has 14 residues. Here the CDR3 reads CASSFPDSRLGYTF. The CDR3 bases are TGTGCCAGCAGCTTTCCCGACTCACGGCTGGGCTACACCTTC.

As to this clonotype: Germline is not matched at one junction end, which may reflect a read error. The CDR3 nucleotides are TGTGCCAGCGCGGTGAACACTGGAGCTTTCTTT. Translation gives CASAVNTGAFF. The rearrangement uses TRBV6-2 or TRBV6-3 and TRBJ1-1; D gene ambiguous. CDR3 size: 11 residues. CDR1 MNHEY and CDR2 SVGEGT come from the germline V gene.

The CDR3 DNA is TGCGCCAGCAGCGAAGAAGGGACAGGGGGCATGAACACTGAAGCTTTCTTT. Its protein is CASSEEGTGGMNTEAFF. The J gene is TRBJ1-1, the V gene TRBV5-1, with 12 bases that match TRBD1. V was clipped by 4 bases and J by 0 bases; unmatched bases: 7. The germline V gene has CDR1 SGHRS and CDR2 YFSETQ. The CDR3 has 17 residues.

The chain carries TRBV16 and TRBJ2-7, with a tentative D call TRBD1 (6 bases). Trimming took off 0 bases at V and 1 base at J, with 10 bases between the two ends. There are 15 residues in the CDR3. Germline V lookup: CDR1 KGHSY, CDR2 FQNENV. The CDR3 here is CASSQSQGLSYEQYF. The CDR3 bases are TGTGCCAGCAGCCAATCCCAGGGGCTTTCCTACGAGCAGTACTTC. Drawing the rest from reference TRBV16 and TRBJ2-7, the complete variable domain is GEEVAQTPKHLVRGEGQKAKLYCAPIKGHSYVFWYQQVLKNEFKFLISFQNENVFDETGMPKERFSAKCLPNSPCSLEIQATKLEDSAVYFCASSQSQGLSYEQYFGPGTRLTVT.

This rearrangement joins TRBV7-9 to TRBJ1-2; 7 bases map to TRBD1. V dropped 7 bases and J dropped 0; count of bases not matched to a gene: 8. CDR3 size: 15 residues. Germline V gene lookup returns CDR1 SEHNR and CDR2 FQNEAQ (reference sequence). CDR3 sequence reads: CASKPGDRANYGYTF. CDR3 coding DNA: TGTGCCAGCAAGCCCGGGGACAGAGCTAACTATGGCTACACCTTC.

V usage is TRBV5-6 and J usage is TRBJ2-7; 7 nucleotides agree with TRBD1. Germline assignment: CDR1 SGHDT and CDR2 YYEEEE. The CDR3 consists of 16 residues. The V gene end was trimmed by 2 bases and the J gene end by 0 bases; junction bases not matched to a gene: 8. CDR3 sequence: CASSLYRGGSSYEQYF. The DNA for the CDR3 is TGTGCCAGCAGCTTATACAGGGGCGGCAGCTCCTACGAGCAGTACTTC.

The chain carries TRBV30 and TRBJ1-1; 10 nucleotides align to TRBD1. V lost 5 bases and J lost 1; bases outside the gene matches: 1. The CDR3 runs to 13 residues. Germline V lookup: CDR1 GTSNPN, CDR2 SVGIG (reference sequence). CDR3 protein: CAWRTGGNTEAFF. The CDR3 DNA sequence: TGTGCCTGGCGGACAGGGGGGAACACTGAAGCTTTCTTT.

The J gene is TRBJ1-5, the V gene TRBV4-1, with unresolved D. The V gene's germline CDR1 is MGHRA and CDR2 YSYEKL. Trimming stripped 3 bases from V and 7 bases from J, with 10 bases between. The CDR3 has 13 amino acids. In nucleotides, the CDR3 is TGCGCCAGCAGCCATGGAGTGAGGCAGCCCCAGCATTTT. Its protein is CASSHGVRQPQHF.

The J gene is TRBJ2-1, the V gene TRBV4-1; 11 bases match TRBD1. This CDR3 is 17 amino acids long. V shed 1 base, J shed 7 bases, and the junction held 9 bases outside the gene matches. Germline-derived CDR1 and CDR2 are MGHRA and YSYEKL. The CDR3 loop is CASSQGVGQGAGNEQFF. CDR3 DNA sequence: TGCGCCAGCAGCCAAGGTGTAGGACAGGGGGCTGGAAATGAGCAGTTCTTC.

The gene calls are TRBV9 and TRBJ2-3; 8 nucleotides align to TRBD2. This CDR3 has 15 residues. CDR1 is SGDLS, CDR2 YYNGEE, per germline. Trimming cost V 4 bases and J 7 bases; bases outside gene matches: 11. The CDR3 DNA follows: TGTGCCAGCAGCACCGGGACTAGGACTAAAAATACGCAGTATTTT. Translated, it gives CASSTGTRTKNTQYF. Filled out from reference TRBV9 and TRBJ2-3, the complete variable domain reads DSGVTQTPKHLITATGQRVTLRCSPRSGDLSVYWYQQSLDQGLQFLIQYYNGEERAKGNILERFSAQQFPDLHSELNLSSLELGDSALYFCASSTGTRTKNTQYFGPGTRLTVL.

The gene calls are TRBV7-9 and TRBJ1-3, with D possibly TRBD1 on 5 matching bases. The germline V and J ends were trimmed by 4 bases and 3 bases, with 10 bases remaining between them. Per the germline V gene, CDR1 is SEHNR and CDR2 is FQNEAQ (reference sequence). This CDR3 is built from 14 residues. The DNA for the CDR3 is TGTGCCAGCAGCTCCGGGGGATTTGGAAACACCATATATTTT. Amino acids: CASSSGGFGNTIYF.

The CDR3 reads CASSSPVGGYTF. CDR3 coding DNA: TGTGCCAGCAGTTCCCCGGTGGGCGGCTACACCTTC. This chain joins TRBV7-9 and TRBJ1-2; the D is unclear. Germline lookup yields CDR1 SEHNR and CDR2 FQNEAQ (reference sequence). V was cut by 6 bases and J by 8 bases, with 13 bases left in between. The length of the CDR3 is 12 residues.

This clonotype appeared a single time. The V call is TRBV27, the J call TRBJ2-3, with 7 positions matching TRBD2. The CDR3 runs 14 residues. V lost 5 bases, J lost 2 bases, and 4 bases stayed unmatched. Germline V lookup: CDR1 MNHEY, CDR2 SMNVEV (reference sequence). This CDR3 reads CASSTRDYTDTQYF. The DNA for the CDR3 is TGTGCCAGCAGTACCCGGGACTACACAGATACGCAGTATTTT.

The chain links TRBV6-2 or TRBV6-3 to TRBJ1-5; D may be TRBD1 (5 bases). V gave up 4 bases and J gave up 6 bases, with 13 bases separating them. Germline V gene lookup returns CDR1 MNHEY and CDR2 SVGEGT. The CDR3 spans 14 residues. The chain's CDR3 is CASSFGQGRQPQHF. The CDR3, as DNA: TGTGCCAGCAGTTTCGGGCAGGGACGTCAGCCCCAGCATTTT.

The CDR3 region is CSSSKVQSGDYGYTF. For the CDR3, the DNA is TGCAGCTCATCGAAAGTCCAGTCGGGCGACTATGGCTACACCTTC. V usage is TRBV29-1 and J usage is TRBJ1-2; the D is unclear. The V end was cut by 8 bases, the J end by 3 bases, with 22 bases between. Per the germline V gene, CDR1 is SQVTM and CDR2 is ANQGSEA. The CDR3 spans 15 residues.

CDR3 residues: CASGLRLAGVNEQFF. Written as DNA, the CDR3 is TGTGCTAGTGGTCTTCGACTAGCGGGAGTGAATGAGCAGTTCTTC. The V gene is TRBV12-5, the J gene TRBJ2-1, with 12 bases matching TRBD2. The CDR3 consists of 15 residues. From germline, CDR1 is LGHNT and CDR2 FRNRAP. The V gene end was trimmed by 5 bases and the J gene end by 7 bases; junction bases not matched to a gene: 6.

The rearrangement uses TRBV28 and TRBJ2-6; no clear D. V lost 10 bases and J 0 bases, leaving 25 bases between the germline ends. Looked up from germline, CDR1 is MDHEN and CDR2 is SYDVKM. CDR3 length: 19 residues. The CDR3 DNA reads as TGTGCCAACAGCCGACCGTGGGAAAGGTCCCTCTCTGGGGCCAACGTCCTGACTTTC. Its protein product is CANSRPWERSLSGANVLTF.

The CDR3 bases are TGTGCCAGCAGCTTAGCAGGCTTATTCGGCTACACCTTC. Translation gives CASSLAGLFGYTF. The chain couples TRBV11-2 to TRBJ1-2, with no clear D. Trimming shortened V by 1 base and J by 8 bases, and 11 bases separated the two germline ends. Looked up from germline, CDR1 is SGHAT and CDR2 is FQNNGV. The CDR3 runs to 13 residues.

V is TRBV2 and J is TRBJ2-7; tentatively, D is TRBD2 (5 bases). The CDR3 runs 11 residues. Trimming took 3 bases from V and 9 from J, leaving 9 bases between them. CDR1 and CDR2 from the germline V gene are SNHLY and FYNNEI. DNA of the CDR3: TGTGCCAGCAGTGACGGGAAGGTGCAGTACTTC. Its protein is CASSDGKVQYF.

The rearrangement uses TRBV20-1 and TRBJ2-7; TRBD2 aligns across 9 bases. There are 11 residues in the CDR3. V lost 4 bases, J lost 7 bases, and 2 bases stayed unmatched. Germline CDR1 is DFQATT and CDR2 is SNEGSKA (reference sequence). The CDR3 is CSATGLAEQYF. Written as DNA, the CDR3 is TGCAGTGCTACCGGACTAGCGGAGCAGTACTTC.

The J gene is TRBJ1-2, the V gene TRBV11-1; possible D gene TRBD1, 6 bases. The length of the CDR3 is 13 residues. V lost 6 bases and J 5 bases, leaving 13 bases between the germline ends. The germline V gene encodes CDR1 SGHAT and CDR2 FQDESV (reference sequence). Here the CDR3 DNA reads TGTGCCAGCAGACAGAAGACAGGATATGGCTACACCTTC. It is translated as CASRQKTGYGYTF.